Below are 30 T cell receptor beta chains sequenced from a single sample in a study of T cell responses to AZD1222 COVID-19 vaccine. TCRdb's copy holds only in-frame clones and misses some; the assay was immunoSEQ multiplex PCR. The profile shows around 88,000 clones, approximately 89% of them singletons. The starting material was peripheral blood, obtained on day 0 of MenACWY control vaccination. The receptors come from an adult in good health.

The chain combines TRBV25-1 with TRBJ1-4; D gene uncertain. Trimming took 3 bases from V and 3 from J, leaving 5 bases between them. The V gene's germline CDR1 is MGHDK and CDR2 SYGVNS. CDR3 length: 13 amino acids. The CDR3 protein is CASSDSPNEKLFF. The CDR3 DNA reads TGTGCCAGCAGTGACAGTCCTAATGAAAAACTGTTTTTT.

The genes are TRBV11-3 and TRBJ2-7; D is undetermined. Trimming cost V 1 base and J 6 bases, with 13 bases left between them. The CDR3 sequence is 14 residues long. Germline loops: CDR1 SGHNT, CDR2 YENEEA. The CDR3 DNA reads as TGTGCCAGCAGCTTAGGCGGCTCCCGAGTCGAGCAGTACTTC. Its translation is CASSLGGSRVEQYF. Filled out from reference TRBV11-3 and TRBJ2-7, the complete variable domain reads EAGVVQSPRYKIIEKKQPVAFWCNPISGHNTLYWYLQNLGQGPELLIRYENEEAVDDSQLPKDRFSAERLKGVDSTLKIQPAELGDSAVYLCASSLGGSRVEQYFGPGTRLTVT.

The chain couples TRBV13 to TRBJ2-1, with 9 nucleotides matching TRBD2. The CDR3 is 17 amino acids. Trimming cost V 0 bases and J 5 bases; bases outside gene matches: 8. CDR1 PRHDT and CDR2 FYEKMQ come from the germline V gene (reference sequence). Here the CDR3 DNA reads TGTGCCAGCAGCTTAGGCCTCGCGGGGGGGCCTAACAATGAGCAGTTCTTC. As protein: CASSLGLAGGPNNEQFF.

The chain joins TRBV12-5 to TRBJ2-2, with TRBD2 identical over 11 bases. CDR1 and CDR2 (germline): LGHNT, FRNRAP. The CDR3 runs 17 residues. The V gene end was trimmed by 4 bases and the J gene end by 5 bases; junction bases not matched to a gene: 9. CDR3 nucleotides: TGTGCTAGTGGTTCGCCCCATAGCGGGGGGGAGACCGGGGAGCTGTTTTTT. Its protein is CASGSPHSGGETGELFF.

As to this clone: Other DNA variants within this sample encode the same CDR3. The chain has TRBV12-3 or TRBV12-4 and TRBJ1-2; unclear D gene. Trimming left V 4 bases short and J 5 bases short, with 5 bases between. The CDR3 is made up of 11 amino acids. CDR3: CASSSRYGYTF. DNA for the CDR3: TGTGCCAGCAGTTCGAGGTATGGCTACACCTTC.

The CDR3 spells CASSPTGNSYNEQFF. The CDR3 DNA follows: TGTGCCAGCAGCCCGACAGGTAACTCCTACAATGAGCAGTTCTTC. V and J are TRBV11-3 and TRBJ2-1, with TRBD1 as a possible D gene (6 bases). Germline CDR1 SGHNT, CDR2 YENEEA. The CDR3 loop spans 15 amino acids. Deletions cut 5 bases from V and 0 bases from J, with 11 bases between.

The genes are TRBV25-1 and TRBJ2-7; tentatively, D is TRBD2 (7 bases). Germline V gene lookup returns CDR1 MGHDK and CDR2 SYGVNS. The ends were cut back, 11 bases at V and 7 bases at J, with 18 bases in the middle. The CDR3 consists of 12 residues. The CDR3: CASQGGGREQYF. CDR3 coding DNA: TGTGCCTCCCAAGGGGGGGGGAGAGAGCAGTACTTC.

Only a few counts were recorded for this clone. The rearrangement joins TRBV7-9 to TRBJ2-7, with D tentatively TRBD2 (5 bases). With 4 bases removed from V and 3 bases from J, the gap between germline ends came to 19 bases. Germline loops: CDR1 SEHNR, CDR2 FQNEAQ (reference sequence). This CDR3 contains 16 residues. This CDR3 reads CASSSSTSSGGYEQYF. Here the CDR3 DNA reads TGTGCCAGCAGCTCATCCACATCCTCCGGAGGCTACGAGCAGTACTTC.

In this sample, this clone turned up a few times. V gene TRBV9 combines with J gene TRBJ1-5; 7 bases line up with TRBD1. Losses at the gene ends were 0 bases for V and 1 base for J; bases not matched to a gene: 1. Germline V gives CDR1 SGDLS, CDR2 YYNGEE. The CDR3 length is 15 residues. CDR3 in DNA: TGTGCCAGCAGCGTAGGACAGGGAAGCAATCAGCCCCAGCATTTT. It codes for CASSVGQGSNQPQHF.

This clone was picked up one time. The gene calls are TRBV5-6 and TRBJ2-5; 8 positions agree with TRBD1. This CDR3 is 13 amino acids long. The V segment lost 4 bases and the J segment 5 bases; nucleotides outside the gene matches: 4. The V gene's germline CDR1 is SGHDT and CDR2 YYEEEE. CDR3 residues: CASSRRGQETQYF. Written as DNA, the CDR3 is TGTGCCAGCAGCCGCAGGGGGCAGGAGACCCAGTACTTC.

The CDR3 here is CASSWTVDYEQYF. Here the CDR3 DNA reads TGTGCCAGCTCTTGGACGGTGGATTACGAGCAGTACTTC. This chain joins TRBV3-1 (or the pseudogene TRBV3-2) and TRBJ2-7; D call uncertain. Trimming took off 8 bases at V and 4 bases at J, with 15 bases between the two ends. There are 13 residues in the CDR3. Per the germline V gene, CDR1 is LGHDT and CDR2 is YNNKEL (reference sequence).

The chain employs TRBV28 and TRBJ2-1; 8 nucleotides agree with TRBD2. Germline lookup yields CDR1 MDHEN and CDR2 SYDVKM. V lost 3 bases, J lost 6 bases, and 7 bases stayed unmatched. This CDR3 region has 15 residues. The CDR3 DNA follows: TGTGCCAGCAGTTTGGTTGCGGGGGGTCTCAATGAGCAGTTCTTC. Translating gives CASSLVAGGLNEQFF.

The V and J genes are TRBV10-3 and TRBJ2-7; 10 bases agree with TRBD1. CDR1 is ENHRY and CDR2 is SYGVKD in the germline V gene. The CDR3 has 16 residues. The trim removed 3 bases at V and 0 bases at J, leaving 5 bases unmatched. Here the CDR3 reads CAISDPGTGDSYEQYF. The DNA for the CDR3 is TGTGCCATCAGTGACCCCGGGACAGGGGACTCCTACGAGCAGTACTTC.

The chain joins TRBV6-2 or TRBV6-3 to TRBJ2-1; tentatively, D is TRBD1 or TRBD2 (7 bases each). The germline V gene has CDR1 MNHEY and CDR2 SVGEGT. V lost 0 bases and J lost 3, with 15 bases in between. The CDR3 is 17 residues long. CDR3 DNA sequence: TGTGCCAGCAGTTACTCGTCAGGGGGGGCCTACTACAATGAGCAGTTCTTC. Translation: CASSYSSGGAYYNEQFF.

The V call is TRBV7-2, the J call TRBJ2-7; 12 positions match TRBD2. V was clipped by 5 bases and J by 4 bases; unmatched bases: 3. The CDR3 sequence is 14 residues long. Germline loops: CDR1 SGHTA, CDR2 FQGNSA. In DNA, the CDR3 is TGTGCCAGCAGCCCTAGCGGGGGGGCATACGAGCAGTACTTC. Translated: CASSPSGGAYEQYF. The entire variable domain, with the rest obtained from reference TRBV7-2 and TRBJ2-7, is as follows: GAGVSQSPSNKVTEKGKDVELRCDPISGHTALYWYRQSLGQGLEFLIYFQGNSAPDKSGLPSDRFSAERTGGSVSTLTIQRTQQEDSAVYLCASSPSGGAYEQYFGPGTRLTVT.

The CDR3 DNA reads TGCGCCAGCAGCTTTCAGAACGACTATGGCTACACCTTC. This sequence encodes CASSFQNDYGYTF. This chain links TRBV5-1 with TRBJ1-2; D ambiguous. Trimming took off 2 bases at V and 3 bases at J, with 8 bases between the two ends. The CDR3 is made up of 13 amino acids. CDR1 and CDR2 from the germline V gene are SGHRS and YFSETQ. Supplemented by reference TRBV5-1 and TRBJ1-2, the full variable domain reads KAGVTQTPRYLIKTRGQQVTLSCSPISGHRSVSWYQQTPGQGLQFLFEYFSETQRNKGNFPGRFSGRQFSNSRSEMNVSTLELGDSALYLCASSFQNDYGYTFGSGTRLTVV.

This clone has just one count. The rearrangement joins TRBV28 to TRBJ2-7; D uncertain. Germline CDR1 and CDR2: MDHEN and SYDVKM. This CDR3 is built from 15 residues. V was cut by 3 bases and J by 3 bases, with 15 bases left in between. The CDR3 loop reads CASSFSTVTSYEQYF. The CDR3 nucleotides read TGTGCCAGCAGTTTCTCGACTGTCACGAGCTACGAGCAGTACTTC.

J is TRBJ2-1 and V is TRBV13; TRBD2 aligns across 15 bases. This CDR3 has 16 residues. Germline lookup yields CDR1 PRHDT and CDR2 FYEKMQ (reference sequence). V was clipped by 5 bases and J by 11 bases; unmatched bases: 10. In DNA, the CDR3 is TGTGCCAGCAGCCCAGGGACTAGCGGGGGGATTTTCAAGCAGTTCTTC. It translates to CASSPGTSGGIFKQFF. The full variable domain, in which reference TRBV13 and TRBJ2-1 provide the parts outside the CDR3, is AAGVIQSPRHLIKEKRETATLKCYPIPRHDTVYWYQQGPGQDPQFLISFYEKMQSDKGSIPDRFSAQQFSDYHSELNMSSLELGDSALYFCASSPGTSGGIFKQFFGPGTRLTVL.

The gene calls are TRBV9 and TRBJ1-2, with D perhaps matching TRBD1 (5 bases). CDR1 is SGDLS, CDR2 YYNGEE, per germline. The V end lost 0 bases, the J end lost 5 bases, and 5 bases lay between the germline ends. The CDR3 runs 12 residues. CDR3 DNA: TGTGCCAGCAGCGTAGGGGGGTATGGCTACACCTTC. Its protein is CASSVGGYGYTF.

The CDR3 DNA reads TGTGCCAGCAGCCCATTTACCACATTGACAGGGGGCAGGAACACTGAAGCTTTCTTT. It encodes CASSPFTTLTGGRNTEAFF. The chain is built from TRBV7-3 and TRBJ1-1, with 10 bases identical to TRBD1. Germline CDR1 and CDR2: SGHTA and FQGTGA. This CDR3 contains 19 residues. Trimming took 5 bases from V and 1 from J; bases not matched to a gene: 16.

The rearrangement links TRBV12-3 or TRBV12-4 to TRBJ1-5; no firm D call. Trimming removed 5 bases at V and 1 base at J, with 3 bases between. The CDR3 covers 12 residues. This CDR3 is CASSGSNQPQHF. The CDR3 coding sequence is TGTGCCAGCAGTGGAAGCAATCAGCCCCAGCATTTT.

The genes are TRBV12-3 or TRBV12-4 and TRBJ1-2; 7 bases line up with TRBD1. The CDR3 sequence is 12 residues long. V was clipped by 6 bases and J by 8 bases; unmatched bases: 6. The CDR3 region has the DNA TGTGCCAGCAGGATAGGCAGGGGGGGCTACACCTTC. Translating gives CASRIGRGGYTF.

This clone occurred once. This chain links TRBV11-3 with TRBJ1-3; no clear D. The germline V gene encodes CDR1 SGHNT and CDR2 YENEEA. V was pared by 5 bases and J by 2 bases, with 7 bases between. This CDR3 has 13 amino acids. The CDR3 is CASSADPGNTIYF. The CDR3 coding sequence is TGTGCCAGCAGCGCGGACCCTGGAAACACCATATATTTT.

V gene TRBV7-2 combines with J gene TRBJ1-1; tentative D call: TRBD1 (5 bases). V was clipped by 0 bases and J by 0 bases, with 5 bases between them. The CDR3 totals 14 residues. The V gene's germline CDR1 is SGHTA and CDR2 FQGNSA. In DNA form, the CDR3 reads TGTGCCAGCAGCTTAGCCAGGGTGAACACTGAAGCTTTCTTT. Encoded protein: CASSLARVNTEAFF.

The chain carries TRBV11-2 and TRBJ1-1, with D maybe TRBD1 (6 bases). The CDR3 runs 13 residues. CDR1 SGHAT and CDR2 FQNNGV come from the germline V gene. Trimming took off 0 bases at V and 4 bases at J, with 6 bases between the two ends. DNA of the CDR3: TGTGCCAGCAGCTTAGACAGGGGCACTGAAGCTTTCTTT. Amino acids: CASSLDRGTEAFF.

V usage is TRBV11-3 and J usage is TRBJ1-2; 9 bases agree with TRBD1. The CDR3 covers 14 residues. The germline V gene encodes CDR1 SGHNT and CDR2 YENEEA. Germline trimming cut 5 bases from V and 2 bases from J; bases unmatched to any gene: 3. The CDR3 loop is CASSPGTGNYGYTF. CDR3 nucleotides: TGTGCCAGCAGCCCAGGGACAGGGAACTATGGCTACACCTTC.

This chain uses TRBV6-1 with TRBJ1-1, with a weak D call TRBD1 (5 bases). The ends were cut back, 5 bases at V and 1 base at J, with 8 bases in the middle. CDR3 size: 13 residues. Germline V gene lookup returns CDR1 MNHNS and CDR2 SASEGT. CDR3 sequence: CASSPTGNTEAFF. Here the CDR3 DNA reads TGTGCCAGCAGTCCCACAGGGAACACTGAAGCTTTCTTT.

J is TRBJ2-5 and V is TRBV2; D is unclear. The CDR3 is made up of 14 amino acids. CDR1 and CDR2 from the germline V gene are SNHLY and FYNNEI. V lost 1 base and J lost 2, with 8 bases in between. The CDR3 DNA reads TGTGCCAGCAGTGAAGGCGGCGTACAAGAGACCCAGTACTTC. It encodes CASSEGGVQETQYF.

This chain joins TRBV19 and TRBJ1-1, with TRBD1 matching 8 bases. J was trimmed by 3 bases and V by 5 bases; bases with no gene match: 2. The germline V gene encodes CDR1 LNHDA and CDR2 SQIVND (reference sequence). CDR3 length: 13 residues. The DNA for the CDR3 is TGTGCCAGTAGTGCCAGGGGGCACACTGAAGCTTTCTTT. This encodes CASSARGHTEAFF.

This sequence joins TRBV7-2 and TRBJ1-6, with D unresolved. The germline gives CDR1 SGHTA, CDR2 FQGNSA. Trimming removed 1 base from V and 10 bases from J, with 8 bases in between. CDR3 size: 13 residues. CDR3 coding DNA: TGTGCCAGCAGCTTAGGGGTTAACTCACCCCTCCACTTT. Encoded protein: CASSLGVNSPLHF.